The sequence of this T cell receptor (beta chain) was determined in a study of a mutant IDH1 vaccine in newly diagnosed glioma. About the study: Vaccine dosing followed radiotherapy by 4-6 weeks, or accompanied temozolomide cycles. Earlier care involved radiotherapy, temozolomide, or both, and the majority received both.

As to time point: week 5, during vaccination. Every vaccination contained 300 ug of the mutant IDH1 20-mer peptide and was paired with topical imiquimod. V trimming: 5 bases; J trimming: 7 bases; junction bases outside the gene matches: 6. Germline values: CDR1 LNHDA, CDR2 SQIVND (reference sequence). The CDR3 runs to 15 residues. To note about this clone: What it binds is not known.

Assay: immunoSEQ multiplex PCR; the TCRdb copy retains only in-frame clones and omits some. In the table there are about 28,000 clones, about 89% of which are singletons. The sample was PBMCs, taken from a glioma patient whose treatment included an IDH1 peptide vaccine. The origin of this receptor is a man between 18 and 29 years old with glioma. The chain recombines TRBV19 with TRBJ2-7, with 15 bases fitting TRBD2. The CDR3 loop is CASSPRTSGREEQYF. CDR3 bases: TGTGCCAGTAGTCCCCGGACTAGCGGGAGGGAAGAGCAGTACTTC.